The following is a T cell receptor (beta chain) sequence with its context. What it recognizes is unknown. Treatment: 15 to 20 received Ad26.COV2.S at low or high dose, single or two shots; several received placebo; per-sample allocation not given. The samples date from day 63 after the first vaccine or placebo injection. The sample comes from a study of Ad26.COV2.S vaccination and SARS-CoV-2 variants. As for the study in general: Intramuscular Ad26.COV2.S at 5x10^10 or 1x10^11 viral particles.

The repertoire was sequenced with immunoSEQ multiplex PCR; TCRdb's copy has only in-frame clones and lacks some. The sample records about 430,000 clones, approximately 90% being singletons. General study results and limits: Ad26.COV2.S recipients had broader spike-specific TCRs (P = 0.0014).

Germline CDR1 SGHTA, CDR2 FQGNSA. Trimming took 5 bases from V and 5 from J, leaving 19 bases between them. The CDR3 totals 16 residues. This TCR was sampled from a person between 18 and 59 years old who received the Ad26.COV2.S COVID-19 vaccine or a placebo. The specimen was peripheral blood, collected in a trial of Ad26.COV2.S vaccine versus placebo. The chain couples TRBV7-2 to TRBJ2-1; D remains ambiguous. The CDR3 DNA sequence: TGTGCCAGCAGCCAAGTGAGAACTAACCTCAACAATGAGCAGTTCTTC. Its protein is CASSQVRTNLNNEQFF.